The 21 T cell receptor beta chains below were found in one sample sequenced in a study of shared clonotypes between healthy human individuals (dated by TCRdb to 2018 to 2021). Library construction relied on the immunoSEQ multiplex PCR assay. This immuneACCESS table, as held by TCRdb, lists in-frame sequences with V and J called but not all clones. Of the missing ones, under half trace to an unresolved V gene in checked studies; the others have no known cause. Here the sample has some 500,000 clones; about 96% occur a single time. In total, the top ten clones hold about 0.059% of the sample. Sample: naive CD4+ T cells sorted from blood. What the cell subset or site label conveys for this sample: CD45RA+ positively selected. The receptors were sampled from a woman under 40 in good health.

The chain is built from TRBV7-2 and TRBJ1-5, with 8 bases lining up with TRBD1. CDR3 length: 15 residues. The germline V gene has CDR1 SGHTA and CDR2 FQGNSA. Trimming cost V 3 bases and J 4 bases; bases outside gene matches: 5. In DNA, the CDR3 is TGTGCCAGCAGCTTCGACAGGGGTCGGAATCAGCCCCAGCATTTT. Translation: CASSFDRGRNQPQHF.

The chain combines TRBV27 with TRBJ2-1; the D call may be TRBD1 or TRBD2 (5 bases each). V was shortened by 3 bases and J by 2 bases, with 8 bases between the two germline ends. There are 14 residues in the CDR3. Germline V gene sequence: CDR1 MNHEY, CDR2 SMNVEV (reference sequence). The CDR3 region is CASSLGTPYNEQFF. As DNA, the CDR3 is TGTGCCAGCAGTTTGGGGACCCCCTACAATGAGCAGTTCTTC.

The rearrangement links TRBV28 to TRBJ2-7, with D tentatively TRBD1 or TRBD2 (5 bases each). This CDR3 is 18 amino acids long. Trimming left V 1 base short and J 0 bases short, with 19 bases between. Germline loops: CDR1 MDHEN, CDR2 SYDVKM. CDR3 bases: TGTGCCAGCAGTTTATTGGGGCTGGGGGACGCAAGCTCCTACGAGCAGTACTTC. Its protein is CASSLLGLGDASSYEQYF.

This chain uses TRBV28 with TRBJ1-5; TRBD1 might be the D (5 bases). V lost 8 bases to trimming and J lost 8 bases, with 13 bases between them. CDR1 and CDR2 from the germline V gene are MDHEN and SYDVKM. The CDR3 contains 12 residues. The CDR3 loop reads CASRQAGEPQHF. The CDR3 DNA follows: TGTGCCAGCCGCCAAGCGGGGGAGCCCCAGCATTTT.

This clone has only one observation. The V gene is TRBV28, the J gene TRBJ2-7, with 7 bases aligning to TRBD1. V was clipped by 4 bases and J by 8 bases; unmatched bases: 8. This CDR3 contains 13 residues. Germline V gene data show CDR1 as MDHEN and CDR2 as SYDVKM. The CDR3 nucleotides are TGTGCCAGCAGTTCTCCAGACAGGGTGAAGCAGTACTTC. It encodes CASSSPDRVKQYF. Based on the CDR3 plus reference TRBV28 and TRBJ2-7, the full variable domain is DVKVTQSSRYLVKRTGEKVFLECVQDMDHENMFWYRQDPGLGLRLIYFSYDVKMKEKGDIPEGYSVSREKKERFSLILESASTNQTSMYLCASSSPDRVKQYFGPGTRLTVT.

The chain uses TRBV9 and TRBJ1-1, with a weak D call TRBD1 (6 bases). The V end lost 4 bases, the J end lost 11 bases, and 18 bases lay between the germline ends. Germline assignment: CDR1 SGDLS and CDR2 YYNGEE. The CDR3 contains 13 residues. The CDR3 DNA reads TGTGCCAGCAGCCCCACCACAGGGTTAGGGGCTTTCTTT. It specifies CASSPTTGLGAFF.

The rearrangement uses TRBV29-1 and TRBJ2-1; 8 bases match TRBD1. Trimming at V came to 6 bases and at J to 8 bases, leaving 3 bases not matched to a gene. Germline loops: CDR1 SQVTM, CDR2 ANQGSEA. The CDR3 loop spans 11 amino acids. The CDR3 bases are TGCAGCGTAGACAGGGGAGATGAGCAGTTCTTC. Protein sequence: CSVDRGDEQFF.

The chain has TRBV5-4 and TRBJ1-5; the D gene is possibly TRBD1 (6 bases). V dropped 4 bases and J dropped 0 bases, with 17 bases sitting between them. CDR1 is SGHNT and CDR2 is YYREEE in the germline V gene (reference sequence). The CDR3 is made up of 17 amino acids. The chain's CDR3 is CASSTGQTQYSNQPQHF. The CDR3 DNA sequence: TGTGCCAGCAGCACCGGACAGACCCAATATAGCAATCAGCCCCAGCATTTT. The whole variable domain, filled in from reference TRBV5-4 and TRBJ1-5, reads ETGVTQSPTHLIKTRGQQVTLRCSSQSGHNTVSWYQQALGQGPQFIFQYYREEENGRGNFPPRFSGLQFPNYSSELNVNALELDDSALYLCASSTGQTQYSNQPQHFGDGTRLSIL.

V and J are TRBV6-1 and TRBJ1-6; no definite D call. With 4 bases removed from V and 0 bases from J, the gap between germline ends came to 7 bases. The germline gives CDR1 MNHNS, CDR2 SASEGT. This CDR3 has 15 amino acids. CDR3 DNA sequence: TGTGCCAGCAGTGGATTGAGCTCCTATAATTCACCCCTCCACTTT. Amino acid sequence: CASSGLSSYNSPLHF.

This clone was seen just once. The chain uses TRBV5-1 and TRBJ2-3, with 12 bases matching TRBD2. Per germline, CDR1 SGHRS and CDR2 YFSETQ. V was pared by 3 bases and J by 2 bases, with 7 bases of the junction left unmatched. The CDR3 consists of 17 residues. The CDR3 nucleotides are TGCGCCAGCAGCTATTTGACTAGCGGGAGTGTCACAGATACGCAGTATTTT. This encodes CASSYLTSGSVTDTQYF.

V and J are TRBV7-2 and TRBJ2-7; 8 bases map to TRBD2. This CDR3 is built from 19 residues. The germline V gene has CDR1 SGHTA and CDR2 FQGNSA. V trimming: 2 bases; J trimming: 4 bases; junction bases outside the gene matches: 19. The CDR3: CASSLRPNPTGGSPYEQYF. The CDR3 nucleotides are TGTGCCAGCAGCTTACGCCCTAACCCAACGGGGGGGTCCCCTTACGAGCAGTACTTC. Complete variable domain (other parts from reference TRBV7-2 and TRBJ2-7): GAGVSQSPSNKVTEKGKDVELRCDPISGHTALYWYRQSLGQGLEFLIYFQGNSAPDKSGLPSDRFSAERTGGSVSTLTIQRTQQEDSAVYLCASSLRPNPTGGSPYEQYFGPGTRLTVT.

CDR3 in DNA: TGCGCCAGCAGCCAAGCACCGGGACAGGCAGGCTCTGGGGCCAACGTCCTGACTTTC. Its translation: CASSQAPGQAGSGANVLTF. V gene TRBV4-1 combines with J gene TRBJ2-6; 8 bases match TRBD1. Germline assignment: CDR1 MGHRA and CDR2 YSYEKL. V shed 1 base and J 0 bases; nucleotides not matched to a gene: 8. This CDR3 is 19 amino acids long.

The V and J genes are TRBV7-9 and TRBJ2-7, with D maybe TRBD2 (6 bases). The length of the CDR3 is 17 residues. V was cut by 4 bases and J by 4 bases, with 23 bases left in between. Germline-derived CDR1 and CDR2 are SEHNR and FQNEAQ (reference sequence). The DNA for the CDR3 is TGTGCCAGCAGCTCGGGTTTGTTTGACGGGAGTTTTTACGAGCAGTACTTC. Protein: CASSSGLFDGSFYEQYF.

The rearrangement joins TRBV5-8 to TRBJ1-2, with D tentatively TRBD1 (6 bases). The V gene lost 1 base and the J gene lost 8 bases, with 12 bases spanning the gap. CDR3 size: 13 residues. The germline CDR1 and CDR2 sequences are SGHTS and YDEGEE. The CDR3 region is CASSLRGARGYTF. CDR3 bases: TGTGCCAGCAGCTTGCGGGGGGCCAGGGGCTACACCTTC.

The V call is TRBV27, the J call TRBJ2-4, with 13 bases that match TRBD2. Trimming took 6 bases from V and 6 from J; bases not matched to a gene: 8. In germline, CDR1 is MNHEY, CDR2 SMNVEV (reference sequence). This CDR3 is 16 amino acids long. CDR3 in amino acids: CASRGLAGVPVNIQYF. The CDR3 coding sequence is TGTGCCAGCAGAGGACTAGCGGGAGTGCCTGTAAACATTCAGTACTTC.

The V call is TRBV7-2, the J call TRBJ1-5; D remains unclear. With 5 bases removed from V and 9 bases from J, the gap between germline ends came to 14 bases. The germline gives CDR1 SGHTA, CDR2 FQGNSA. The CDR3 runs 13 residues. CDR3 sequence reads: CASSAVERRPQHF. The DNA of the CDR3 is TGTGCCAGCAGCGCGGTGGAGAGACGGCCCCAGCATTTT.

J is TRBJ2-1 and V is TRBV27; TRBD1 aligns across 7 bases. Germline CDR1 reads MNHEY; CDR2 reads SMNVEV (reference sequence). There are 19 residues in the CDR3. V was clipped by 5 bases and J by 2 bases; unmatched bases: 18. This CDR3 is CASSPQLYRQGVPYNEQFF. The CDR3 DNA reads as TGTGCCAGCAGTCCGCAACTATACAGACAGGGTGTGCCCTACAATGAGCAGTTCTTC.

The chain carries TRBV5-6 and TRBJ1-5; D is undetermined. The CDR3 is made up of 14 amino acids. V lost 3 bases to trimming and J lost 6 bases, with 13 bases between them. Germline V lookup: CDR1 SGHDT, CDR2 YYEEEE. The CDR3 sequence is CASSSTATSQPQHF. For the CDR3, the DNA is TGTGCCAGCAGCTCCACAGCGACTAGTCAGCCCCAGCATTTT.

CDR3 amino acids: CASRPPGLASHNEQFF. Written as DNA, the CDR3 is TGTGCCAGCAGGCCACCGGGACTAGCGTCACACAATGAGCAGTTCTTC. V is TRBV13 and J is TRBJ2-1; TRBD2 aligns across 10 bases. The length of the CDR3 is 16 residues. CDR1 and CDR2 from the germline V gene are PRHDT and FYEKMQ (reference sequence). V lost 6 bases, J lost 5 bases, and 10 bases stayed unmatched.

The rearrangement joins TRBV19 to TRBJ1-2; D is ambiguous. The CDR3 is 15 residues long. V was cut by 4 bases and J by 4 bases, with 16 bases left in between. Germline V lookup: CDR1 LNHDA, CDR2 SQIVND (reference sequence). Written as DNA, the CDR3 is TGTGCCAGTAGTAAAGTTTCGGGGAATGTCTATGGCTACACCTTC. Encoded protein: CASSKVSGNVYGYTF. The full variable domain, with the rest looked up from reference TRBV19 and TRBJ1-2, is DGGITQSPKYLFRKEGQNVTLSCEQNLNHDAMYWYRQDPGQGLRLIYYSQIVNDFQKGDIAEGYSVSREKKESFPLTVTSAQKNPTAFYLCASSKVSGNVYGYTFGSGTRLTVV.

The chain has TRBV12-5 and TRBJ2-5; the D gene is possibly TRBD2 (7 bases). The CDR3 runs to 16 residues. Trimming left V 0 bases short and J 5 bases short, with 16 bases between. Germline CDR1 and CDR2: LGHNT and FRNRAP. In DNA form, the CDR3 reads TGTGCTAGTGGTTTGGTACTAGGGGGGGAAGTCGAGACCCAGTACTTC. Translated: CASGLVLGGEVETQYF.